This T cell receptor beta chain was retrieved from a study of cytomegalovirus exposure and HLA in healthy donors (dated by TCRdb to about 2017). A note on the overall study: According to a later analysis, one platform produced both the 100 to 150 validation repertoires and the 666 repertoires of the first cohort. The aim of the study was to test whether cataloging public T cell receptors could identify signatures of past pathogen exposure. A separate validation cohort of 100 to 150 different subjects was used in addition to the roughly 720-subject first cohort. High-throughput TCR immunosequencing, statistical association of individual TCRs with disease status, and machine learning were combined to predict cytomegalovirus infection status.

The donors belonged to the validation cohort of about 120 subjects, which was separate from the roughly 670-subject first cohort. Worth noting for this clone: Its antigen has not been determined. No base quality information exists; no much larger clone differs at one position.

Library construction relied on the immunoSEQ multiplex PCR assay. The authors' pipeline ran thus. To diagnose cytomegalovirus status from the catalog of TCR beta chain sequences, a statistical classification framework was built. TCRdb's version of the immuneACCESS table is confined to in-frame rearrangements and falls short of the full clone set. An unresolved V gene accounts for under half of the shortfall where checked; the remainder is of unknown origin. The D gene and trimming were derived from the DNA, and the V and J assignments and clone size from that table. In this sample the table shows nearly 110,000 clones, about 88% of which occur a single time. The ten largest clones represent about 2% of the sample. Results and caveats for the whole study, not just this receptor: All 120 or so repertoires were used to score co-occurrence in the validation cohort in a later analysis, because that analysis had no HLA typing for the cohort. In the study, around 150 TCR beta chains were listed as associated with cytomegalovirus. Three of the identified cytomegalovirus-associated TCR beta chains were confirmed in vitro to be specific for cytomegalovirus antigens. Most TCR sequences were seen in very few donors, while some public TCRs were found in many individuals. It was suggested by the authors that the approach could potentially be generalized to other disease states and immunological phenotypes. The classifier was reported to diagnose cytomegalovirus status with high specificity and sensitivity in both the original cohort and the validation cohort. Subsequent analysis determined that TCRs grouped into clusters in the first cohort also showed a tendency toward co-occurrence across the roughly 130 validation repertoires, and 85% to 95% of cluster scores exceeded 0.

From the germline V gene, CDR1 is MGHRA and CDR2 is YSYEKL. The CDR3 has 16 amino acids, counting the end cysteine and phenylalanine. Left in the record is the CDR3 DNA by itself, 48 bases read in frame from the first base. After removal of 0 bases from V and 5 bases from J, the junction retains 7 bases not matched to a gene. This receptor chain uses TRBV4-1 and TRBJ1-2; the junction holds 9 bases that match TRBD1. The sequence was obtained from a woman between 18 and 29 years old in good health and CMV-seropositive. Sequencing was performed on PBMCs. The DNA is TGCGCCAGCAGCCAAGATCAACAGGGGGCTCCTTATGGCTACACCTTC. The encoded protein is CASSQDQQGAPYGYTF.